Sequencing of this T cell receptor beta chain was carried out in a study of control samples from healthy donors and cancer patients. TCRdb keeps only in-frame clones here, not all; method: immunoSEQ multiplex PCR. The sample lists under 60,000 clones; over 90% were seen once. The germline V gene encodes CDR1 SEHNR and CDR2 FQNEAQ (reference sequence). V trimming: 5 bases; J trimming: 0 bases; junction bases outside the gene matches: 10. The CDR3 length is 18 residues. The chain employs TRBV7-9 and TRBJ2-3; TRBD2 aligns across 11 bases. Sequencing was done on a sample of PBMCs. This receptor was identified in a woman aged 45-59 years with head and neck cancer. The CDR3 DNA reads TGTGCCAGCAGCCCCGGGACTAGCGGAGCCCCTAGCACAGATACGCAGTATTTT. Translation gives CASSPGTSGAPSTDTQYF. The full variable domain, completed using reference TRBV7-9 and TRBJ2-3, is DTGVSQNPRHKITKRGQNVTFRCDPISEHNRLYWYRQTLGQGPEFLTYFQNEAQLEKSRLLSDRFSAERPKGSFSTLEIQRTEQGDSAMYLCASSPGTSGAPSTDTQYFGPGTRLTVL.